These 13 T cell receptor beta chains were all obtained from the same sample, sequenced in a study of blood T cell repertoires in COVID-19. The method was immunoSEQ multiplex PCR; TCRdb's version includes in-frame clones alone and lacks a portion of them. This sample carries some 250,000 clones, around 83% of them seen once, and the ten largest clones take 8.5% to 10%. The sample was peripheral blood. Source of these receptors: a middle-aged man with active or convalescent COVID-19.

The V and J genes are TRBV2 and TRBJ1-5, with unresolved D. CDR1 SNHLY and CDR2 FYNNEI come from the germline V gene. Trimming cost V 6 bases and J 0 bases, with 12 bases left between them. The length of the CDR3 is 15 residues. CDR3 in amino acids: CASRRSGISNQPQHF. The CDR3 DNA reads as TGTGCCAGCAGACGATCCGGTATTAGCAATCAGCCCCAGCATTTT.

This sequence joins TRBV3-1 (or the pseudogene TRBV3-2) and TRBJ2-1; 7 positions match TRBD2. Germline loops: CDR1 LGHDT, CDR2 YNNKEL (reference sequence). Trimming at V came to 1 base and at J to 9 bases, leaving 12 bases not matched to a gene. This CDR3 contains 16 residues. The CDR3 DNA is TGTGCCAGCAGCCAAGCGGCGGCCAGCGGGAAGGCTGAGCAGTTCTTC. It yields the protein CASSQAAASGKAEQFF.

The chain combines TRBV7-9 with TRBJ1-3, with 8 nucleotides matching TRBD1. Trimming cost V 4 bases and J 0 bases; bases outside gene matches: 2. The CDR3 sequence is 15 residues long. Germline CDR1 and CDR2: SEHNR and FQNEAQ (reference sequence). This CDR3 reads CASSSDRGSGNTIYF. CDR3 DNA sequence: TGTGCCAGCAGCTCAGACAGGGGCTCTGGAAACACCATATATTTT.

This clone was seen a handful of times. This chain joins TRBV5-1 and TRBJ1-6; D may be TRBD1 (6 bases). Trimming removed 1 base at V and 5 bases at J, with 10 bases between. This CDR3 region has 15 residues. Germline V gene lookup returns CDR1 SGHRS and CDR2 YFSETQ. This CDR3 reads CASSLRTANNSPLHF. CDR3 nucleotides: TGCGCCAGCAGCTTGAGGACAGCAAATAATTCACCCCTCCACTTT.

The rearrangement joins TRBV6-6 to TRBJ1-2, with 10 bases lining up with TRBD1. Germline V gene sequence: CDR1 MNHNY, CDR2 SVGAGI (reference sequence). Trimming cost V 6 bases and J 5 bases; bases outside gene matches: 9. This CDR3 has 15 residues. DNA of the CDR3: TGTGCCAGCAGCCCCCGACAGGGGGCGGGGTATGGCTACACCTTC. This gives the protein CASSPRQGAGYGYTF.

Worth noting for this clone: A junction boundary mismatches the germline segment, possibly from a read error. The chain joins TRBV12-5 to TRBJ2-3, with D possibly TRBD1 on 6 matching bases. Looked up from germline, CDR1 is LGHNT and CDR2 is FRNRAP. The CDR3 totals 12 residues. CDR3 DNA: TGTGCTAGTGGTCAAAGATGGGGGCAGTTAACTTTT. Protein product: CASGQRWGQLTF.

V and J are TRBV19 and TRBJ2-7, with 8 bases fitting TRBD1. The V and J ends lost 7 bases and 6 bases, in that order; junction bases with no gene match: 8. Germline V CDR1 and CDR2: LNHDA, SQIVND (reference sequence). CDR3 length: 13 residues. CDR3 sequence: CASNPGGASEQYF. In DNA, the CDR3 is TGTGCCAGTAATCCAGGGGGCGCCTCCGAGCAGTACTTC.

The rearrangement links TRBV30 to TRBJ2-4; 12 bases align to TRBD2. This CDR3 has 17 residues. From germline, CDR1 is GTSNPN and CDR2 SVGIG (reference sequence). V was clipped by 5 bases and J by 1 base; unmatched bases: 9. CDR3 sequence (DNA): TGTGCCTGGGGAATGTCTAGCGGGAGGGAGGCCAAAAACATTCAGTACTTC. Its translation: CAWGMSSGREAKNIQYF. Filled out from reference TRBV30 and TRBJ2-4, the complete variable domain reads SQTIHQWPATLVQPVGSPLSLECTVEGTSNPNLYWYRQAAGRGLQLLFYSVGIGQISSEVPQNLSASRPQDRQFILSSKKLLLSDSGFYLCAWGMSSGREAKNIQYFGAGTRLSVL.

The chain recombines TRBV7-6 with TRBJ1-1; a possible D gene is TRBD1 (6 bases). Germline loops: CDR1 SGHVS, CDR2 FNYEAQ. The CDR3 has 14 residues. The V gene lost 4 bases and the J gene lost 6 bases, with 15 bases spanning the gap. The CDR3 DNA sequence: TGTGCCAGCAGCTCGACCTTAGGGGGTTCTGAAGCTTTCTTT. Protein sequence: CASSSTLGGSEAFF.

Comment on this clone: The sample holds other DNA sequences that translate to the same CDR3. This chain joins TRBV18 and TRBJ1-5; weak D call: TRBD1 (6 bases). Trimming left V 6 bases short and J 7 bases short, with 10 bases between. The CDR3 extends over 12 amino acids. The germline V gene has CDR1 KGHSH and CDR2 LQKENI. The CDR3 sequence: CASSLQGQPQHF. Written as DNA, the CDR3 is TGTGCCAGCTCCCTACAGGGACAGCCCCAGCATTTT.

The J gene is TRBJ1-1, the V gene TRBV19; weak D call: TRBD1 (6 bases). CDR1 is LNHDA, CDR2 SQIVND, per germline (reference sequence). The V end lost 2 bases, the J end lost 3 bases, and 7 bases lay between the germline ends. The CDR3 sequence is 13 residues long. In DNA form, the CDR3 reads TGTGCCAGTAGTATACAGGGGTACACTGAAGCTTTCTTT. The encoded protein is CASSIQGYTEAFF. Drawing the rest from reference TRBV19 and TRBJ1-1, the complete variable domain is DGGITQSPKYLFRKEGQNVTLSCEQNLNHDAMYWYRQDPGQGLRLIYYSQIVNDFQKGDIAEGYSVSREKKESFPLTVTSAQKNPTAFYLCASSIQGYTEAFFGQGTRLTVV.

V gene TRBV5-1 combines with J gene TRBJ2-7, with 7 bases fitting TRBD1. The V and J ends lost 2 bases and 5 bases, in that order; junction bases with no gene match: 1. Germline CDR1 is SGHRS and CDR2 is YFSETQ. This CDR3 comprises 12 residues. CDR3 loop: CASSFQGDEQYF. The CDR3 bases are TGCGCCAGCAGCTTTCAGGGGGACGAGCAGTACTTC.

The CDR3 DNA follows: TGTGCCAGCAGCTTATTGGGTCGGCTAGCTGGGCCTACGCGGCAGTTCTTC. This gives the protein CASSLLGRLAGPTRQFF. J is TRBJ2-1 and V is TRBV7-2, with D possibly being TRBD2 (5 bases). Trimming took 2 bases from V and 12 from J, leaving 26 bases between them. Germline V gives CDR1 SGHTA, CDR2 FQGNSA. This CDR3 spans 17 amino acids.